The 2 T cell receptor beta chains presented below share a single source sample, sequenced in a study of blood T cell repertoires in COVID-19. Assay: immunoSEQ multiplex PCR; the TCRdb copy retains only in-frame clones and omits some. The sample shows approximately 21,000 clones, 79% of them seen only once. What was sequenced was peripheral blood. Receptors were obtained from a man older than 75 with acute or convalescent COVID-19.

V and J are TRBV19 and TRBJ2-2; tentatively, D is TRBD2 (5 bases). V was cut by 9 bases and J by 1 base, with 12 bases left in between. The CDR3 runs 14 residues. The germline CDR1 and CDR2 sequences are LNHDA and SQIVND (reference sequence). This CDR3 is CASLAFKNTGELFF. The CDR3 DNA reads TGTGCCAGCCTAGCCTTCAAGAACACCGGGGAGCTGTTTTTT. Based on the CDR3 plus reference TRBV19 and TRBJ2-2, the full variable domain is DGGITQSPKYLFRKEGQNVTLSCEQNLNHDAMYWYRQDPGQGLRLIYYSQIVNDFQKGDIAEGYSVSREKKESFPLTVTSAQKNPTAFYLCASLAFKNTGELFFGEGSRLTVL.

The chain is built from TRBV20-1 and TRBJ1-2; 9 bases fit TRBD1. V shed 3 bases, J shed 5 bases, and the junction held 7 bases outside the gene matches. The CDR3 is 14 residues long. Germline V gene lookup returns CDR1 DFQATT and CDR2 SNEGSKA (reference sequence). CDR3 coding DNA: TGCAGTGCTAGTTTGGACAGGGGATTGTATGGCTACACCTTC. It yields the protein CSASLDRGLYGYTF.